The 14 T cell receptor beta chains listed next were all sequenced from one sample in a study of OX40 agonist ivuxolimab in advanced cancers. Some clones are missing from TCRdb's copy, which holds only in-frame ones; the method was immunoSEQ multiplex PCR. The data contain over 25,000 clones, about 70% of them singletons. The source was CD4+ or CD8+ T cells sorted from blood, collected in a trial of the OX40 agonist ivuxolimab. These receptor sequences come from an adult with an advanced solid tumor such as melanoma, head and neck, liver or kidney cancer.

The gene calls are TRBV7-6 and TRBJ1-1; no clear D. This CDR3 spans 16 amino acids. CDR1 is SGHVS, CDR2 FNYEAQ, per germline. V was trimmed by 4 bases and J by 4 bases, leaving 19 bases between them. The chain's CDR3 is CASSSGGSIASTEAFF. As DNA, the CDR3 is TGTGCCAGCAGCTCCGGAGGGTCCATCGCCTCCACTGAAGCTTTCTTT.

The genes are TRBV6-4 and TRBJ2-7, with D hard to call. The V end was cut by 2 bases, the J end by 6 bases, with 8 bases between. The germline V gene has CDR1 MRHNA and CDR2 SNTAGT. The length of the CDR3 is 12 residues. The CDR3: CASSDPTGEQYF. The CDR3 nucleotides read TGTGCCAGCAGTGACCCGACCGGCGAGCAGTACTTC.

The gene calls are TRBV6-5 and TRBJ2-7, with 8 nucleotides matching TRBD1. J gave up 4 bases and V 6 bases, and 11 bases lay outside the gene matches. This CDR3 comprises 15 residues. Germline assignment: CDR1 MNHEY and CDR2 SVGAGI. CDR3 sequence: CASRGGQGLSYEQYF. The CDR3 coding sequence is TGTGCCAGCAGAGGTGGACAGGGTTTGTCATACGAGCAGTACTTC.

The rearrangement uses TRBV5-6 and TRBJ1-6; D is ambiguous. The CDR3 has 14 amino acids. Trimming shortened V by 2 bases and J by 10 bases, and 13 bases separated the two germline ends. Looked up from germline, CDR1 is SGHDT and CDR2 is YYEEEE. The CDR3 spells CASSLERVGSPLHF. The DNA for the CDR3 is TGTGCCAGCAGCTTAGAAAGGGTCGGATCACCCCTCCACTTT.

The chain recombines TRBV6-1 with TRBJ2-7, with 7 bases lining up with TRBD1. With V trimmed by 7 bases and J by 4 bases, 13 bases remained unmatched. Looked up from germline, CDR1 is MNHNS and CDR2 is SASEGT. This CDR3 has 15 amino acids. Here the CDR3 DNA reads TGTGCCAGCACTAAACGGGCAGGGGGTCCGTACGAGCAGTACTTC. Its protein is CASTKRAGGPYEQYF.

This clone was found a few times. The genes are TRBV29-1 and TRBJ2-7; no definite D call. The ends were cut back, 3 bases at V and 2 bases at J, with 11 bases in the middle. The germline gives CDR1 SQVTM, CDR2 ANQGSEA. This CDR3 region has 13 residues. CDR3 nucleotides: TGCAGCGTTGATGGGCCAGGAGCCTACGAGCAGTACTTC. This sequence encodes CSVDGPGAYEQYF.

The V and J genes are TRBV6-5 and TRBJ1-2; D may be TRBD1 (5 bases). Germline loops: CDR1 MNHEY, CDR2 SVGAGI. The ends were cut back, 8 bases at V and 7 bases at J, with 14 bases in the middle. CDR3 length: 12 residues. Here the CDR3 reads CASGHGGGGYTF. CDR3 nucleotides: TGTGCCAGCGGCCACGGGGGTGGTGGCTACACCTTC.

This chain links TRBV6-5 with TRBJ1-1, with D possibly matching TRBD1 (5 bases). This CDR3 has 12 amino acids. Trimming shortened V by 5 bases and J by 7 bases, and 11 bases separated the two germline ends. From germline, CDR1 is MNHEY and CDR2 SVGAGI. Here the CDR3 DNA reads TGTGCCAGCAGTCCGGGGGAGGGTGAAGCTTTCTTT. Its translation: CASSPGEGEAFF.

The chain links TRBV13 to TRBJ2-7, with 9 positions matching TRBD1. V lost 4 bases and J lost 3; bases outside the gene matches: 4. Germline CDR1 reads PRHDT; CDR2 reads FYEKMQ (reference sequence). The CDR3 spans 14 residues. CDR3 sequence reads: CASSSGQGGYEQYF. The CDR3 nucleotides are TGTGCCAGCAGCTCGGGACAGGGAGGCTACGAGCAGTACTTC.

The CDR3, as DNA: TGTGCCAGCAGCTCGGTGGCACTCAACTATGGCTACACCTTC. Encoded protein: CASSSVALNYGYTF. The V call is TRBV7-9, the J call TRBJ1-2; no clear D gene. The CDR3 runs 14 residues. Germline CDR1 SEHNR, CDR2 FQNEAQ (reference sequence). The V end lost 4 bases, the J end lost 2 bases, and 11 bases lay between the germline ends.

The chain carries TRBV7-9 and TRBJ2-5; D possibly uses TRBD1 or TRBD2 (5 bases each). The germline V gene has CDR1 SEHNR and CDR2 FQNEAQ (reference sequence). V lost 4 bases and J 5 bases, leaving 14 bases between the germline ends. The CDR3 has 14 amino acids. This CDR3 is CASSSSRGRETQYF. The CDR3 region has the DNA TGTGCCAGCAGCTCGTCGAGGGGACGGGAGACCCAGTACTTC.

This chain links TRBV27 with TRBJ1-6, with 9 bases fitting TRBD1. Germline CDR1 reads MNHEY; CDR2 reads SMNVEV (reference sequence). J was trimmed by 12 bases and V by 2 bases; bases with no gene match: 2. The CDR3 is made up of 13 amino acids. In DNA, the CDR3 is TGTGCCAGCAGTTTAGGGACAGGGCGACCCCTCCACTTT. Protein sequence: CASSLGTGRPLHF.

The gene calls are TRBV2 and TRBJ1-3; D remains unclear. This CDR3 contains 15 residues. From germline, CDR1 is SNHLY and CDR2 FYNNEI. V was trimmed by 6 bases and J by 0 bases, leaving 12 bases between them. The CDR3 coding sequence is TGTGCCAGCAGCGCCGGGAGGAGCTCTGGAAACACCATATATTTT. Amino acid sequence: CASSAGRSSGNTIYF.

The CDR3 nucleotides read TGCGCCAGCAGCCAAGATAGAACAGGCAATCAGCCCCAGCATTTT. Translated, it gives CASSQDRTGNQPQHF. The chain is built from TRBV4-3 and TRBJ1-5; D unresolved. The CDR3 runs to 15 residues. CDR1 and CDR2 (germline): LGHNA, YSLEER. Trimming removed 0 bases from V and 2 bases from J, with 8 bases in between.